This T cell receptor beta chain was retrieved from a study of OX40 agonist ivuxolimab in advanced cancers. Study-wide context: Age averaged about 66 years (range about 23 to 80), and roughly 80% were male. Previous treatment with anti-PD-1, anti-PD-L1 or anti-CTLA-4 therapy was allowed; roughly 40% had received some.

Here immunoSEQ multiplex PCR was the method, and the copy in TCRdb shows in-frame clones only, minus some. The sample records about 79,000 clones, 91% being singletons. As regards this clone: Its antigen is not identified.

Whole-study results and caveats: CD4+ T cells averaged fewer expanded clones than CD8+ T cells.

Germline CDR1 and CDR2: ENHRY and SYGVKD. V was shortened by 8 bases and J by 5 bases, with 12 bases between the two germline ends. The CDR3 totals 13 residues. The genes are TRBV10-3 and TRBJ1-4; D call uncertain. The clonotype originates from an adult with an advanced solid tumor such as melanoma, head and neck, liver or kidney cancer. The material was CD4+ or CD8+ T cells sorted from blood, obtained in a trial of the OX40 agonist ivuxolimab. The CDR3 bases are TGTGCCATCGGCATCCAGGAAAATGAAAAACTGTTTTTT. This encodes CAIGIQENEKLFF.